This TCR beta chain appears in the sequencing data of a study of early T cells in non-severe SARS-CoV-2 infection. Study at large: Bulk RNA isolated from unsorted whole blood underwent sequencing; chains were not paired.

Individual cDNA molecules each received unique molecular identifiers attached to them. TCRdb recomputed calls from the 5' RACE reads with MiXCR, one row per CDR3 protein. The repertoire holds about 60,000 distinct CDR3 sequences, 5.6% seen once, with approximately 6.3% in the top ten. This clonotype was seen repeatedly, ten times or more. Its antigen is as yet unknown. Findings and caveats of the study: In VDJdb matching, anti-spike CD8 responses were favored while private and CD4 specificities went missing.

Sequenced input: whole blood. This clonotype originated in an adult who was a healthcare worker with PCR-confirmed SARS-CoV-2 infection or an uninfected control (not recorded which).

The CDR3 coding sequence is TGTGCCTGGAGTCAGTCAAGTGAGCAGTTCTTC. This sequence encodes CAWSQSSEQFF. The genes are TRBV30 and TRBJ2-1, with D unresolved. CDR1 is GTSNPN and CDR2 is SVGIG in the germline V gene (reference sequence). Deletions cut 2 bases from V and 9 bases from J, with 8 bases between. The CDR3 has 11 amino acids.